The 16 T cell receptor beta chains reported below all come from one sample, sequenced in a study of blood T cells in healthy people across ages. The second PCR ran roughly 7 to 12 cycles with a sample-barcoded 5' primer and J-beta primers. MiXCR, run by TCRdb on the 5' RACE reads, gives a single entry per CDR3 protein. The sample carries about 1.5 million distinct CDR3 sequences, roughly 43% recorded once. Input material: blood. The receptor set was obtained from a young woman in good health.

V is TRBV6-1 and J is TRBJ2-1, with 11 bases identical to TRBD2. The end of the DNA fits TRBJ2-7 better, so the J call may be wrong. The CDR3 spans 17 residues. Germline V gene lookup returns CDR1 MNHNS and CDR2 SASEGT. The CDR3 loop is CASRNESGLAVYNEQYF. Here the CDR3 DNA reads TGTGCCAGCAGAAATGAGTCGGGACTAGCGGTTTACAATGAGCAGTACTTC.

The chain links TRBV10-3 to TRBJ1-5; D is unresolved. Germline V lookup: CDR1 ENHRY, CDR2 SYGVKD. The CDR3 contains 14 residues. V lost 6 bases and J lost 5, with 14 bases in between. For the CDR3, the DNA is TGTGCCATCAGGGGAGAGGGTTGGGATCAGCCCCAGCATTTT. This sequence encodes CAIRGEGWDQPQHF.

CDR3 sequence: CSVRRSDYGYTF. The CDR3 DNA follows: TGCAGCGTCAGACGGTCCGACTATGGCTACACCTTC. This chain uses TRBV29-1 with TRBJ1-2; D remains ambiguous. This CDR3 has 12 amino acids. V was clipped by 6 bases and J by 3 bases, with 11 bases between them. Germline assignment: CDR1 SQVTM and CDR2 ANQGSEA.

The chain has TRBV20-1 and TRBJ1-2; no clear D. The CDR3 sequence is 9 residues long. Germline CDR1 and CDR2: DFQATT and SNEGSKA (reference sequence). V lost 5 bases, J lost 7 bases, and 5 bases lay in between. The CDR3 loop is CSALPGYTF. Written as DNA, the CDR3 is TGCAGTGCTCTCCCTGGCTACACCTTC.

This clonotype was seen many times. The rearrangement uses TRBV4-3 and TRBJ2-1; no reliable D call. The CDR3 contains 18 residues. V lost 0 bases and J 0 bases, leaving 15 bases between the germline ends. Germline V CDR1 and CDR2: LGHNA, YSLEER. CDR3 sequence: CASSQESGGPSSYNEQFF. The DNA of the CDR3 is TGCGCCAGCAGCCAAGAATCGGGCGGCCCCAGCTCCTACAATGAGCAGTTCTTC.

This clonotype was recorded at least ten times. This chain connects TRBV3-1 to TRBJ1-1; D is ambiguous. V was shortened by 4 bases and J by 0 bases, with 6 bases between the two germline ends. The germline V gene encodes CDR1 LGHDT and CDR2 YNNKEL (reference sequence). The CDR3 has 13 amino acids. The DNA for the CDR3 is TGTGCCAGCAGCCGGGAGTTGAACACTGAAGCTTTCTTT. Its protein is CASSRELNTEAFF.

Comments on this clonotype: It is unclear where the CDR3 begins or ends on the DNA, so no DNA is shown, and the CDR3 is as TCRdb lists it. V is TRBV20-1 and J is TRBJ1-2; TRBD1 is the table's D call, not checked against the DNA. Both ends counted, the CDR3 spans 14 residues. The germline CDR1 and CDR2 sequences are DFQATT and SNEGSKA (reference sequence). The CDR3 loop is CSALGQPNVYGCTF.

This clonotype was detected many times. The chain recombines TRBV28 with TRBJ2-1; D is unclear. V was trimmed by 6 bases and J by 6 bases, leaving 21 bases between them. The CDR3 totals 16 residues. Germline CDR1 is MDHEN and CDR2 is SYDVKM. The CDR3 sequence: CASRTPDASSPNEQFF. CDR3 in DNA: TGTGCCAGCAGGACTCCTGACGCCTCGAGCCCCAATGAGCAGTTCTTC.

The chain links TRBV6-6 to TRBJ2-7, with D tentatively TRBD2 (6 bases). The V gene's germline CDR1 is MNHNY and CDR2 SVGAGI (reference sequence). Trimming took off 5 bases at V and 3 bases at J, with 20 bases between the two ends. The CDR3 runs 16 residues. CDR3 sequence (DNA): TGTGCCAGCAGTGGATATAGCGGCTTAGGGCTCTACGAGCAGTACTTC. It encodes CASSGYSGLGLYEQYF.

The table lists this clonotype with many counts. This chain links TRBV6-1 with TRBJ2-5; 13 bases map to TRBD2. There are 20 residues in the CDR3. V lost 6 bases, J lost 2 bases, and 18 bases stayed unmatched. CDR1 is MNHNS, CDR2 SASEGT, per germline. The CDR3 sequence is CASSPTRTSGGRTLQETQYF. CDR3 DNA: TGTGCCAGCAGCCCCACCCGGACTAGCGGGGGCCGTACATTACAAGAGACCCAGTACTTC.

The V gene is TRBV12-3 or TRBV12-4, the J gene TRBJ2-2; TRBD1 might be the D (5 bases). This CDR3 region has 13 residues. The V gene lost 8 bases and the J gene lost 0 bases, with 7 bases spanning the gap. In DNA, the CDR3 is TGTGCCAGCGACAGATCGAACACCGGGGAGCTGTTTTTT. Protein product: CASDRSNTGELFF.

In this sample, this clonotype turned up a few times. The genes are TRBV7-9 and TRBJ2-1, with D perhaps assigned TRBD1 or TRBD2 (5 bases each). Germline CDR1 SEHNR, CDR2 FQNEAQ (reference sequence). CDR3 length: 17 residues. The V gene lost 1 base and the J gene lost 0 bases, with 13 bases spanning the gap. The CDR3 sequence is CASSLGLKGSSYNEQFF. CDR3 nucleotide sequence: TGTGCCAGCAGCTTAGGATTAAAGGGGAGCTCCTACAATGAGCAGTTCTTC. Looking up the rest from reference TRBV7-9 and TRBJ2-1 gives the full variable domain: DTGVSQNPRHKITKRGQNVTFRCDPISEHNRLYWYRQTLGQGPEFLTYFQNEAQLEKSRLLSDRFSAERPKGSFSTLEIQRTEQGDSAMYLCASSLGLKGSSYNEQFFGPGTRLTVL.

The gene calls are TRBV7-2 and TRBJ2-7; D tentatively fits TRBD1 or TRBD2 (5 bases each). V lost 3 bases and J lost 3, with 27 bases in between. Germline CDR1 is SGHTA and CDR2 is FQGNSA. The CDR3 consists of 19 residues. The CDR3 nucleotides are TGTGCCAGCAGCTTGATCCCCGGGATTTTAACTCAGGGTTTCTACGAGCAGTACTTC. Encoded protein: CASSLIPGILTQGFYEQYF.

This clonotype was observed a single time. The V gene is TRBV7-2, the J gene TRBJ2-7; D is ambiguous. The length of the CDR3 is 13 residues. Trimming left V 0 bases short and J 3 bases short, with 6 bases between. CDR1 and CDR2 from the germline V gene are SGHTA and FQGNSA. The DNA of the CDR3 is TGTGCCAGCAGCTTAGCCACATTCTACGAGCAGTACTTC. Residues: CASSLATFYEQYF.

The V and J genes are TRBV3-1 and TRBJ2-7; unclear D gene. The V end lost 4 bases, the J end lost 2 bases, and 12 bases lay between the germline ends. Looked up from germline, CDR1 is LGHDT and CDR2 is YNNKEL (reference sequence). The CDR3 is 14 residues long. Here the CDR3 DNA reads TGTGCCAGCAGCCGCAAGAAACCCACCTACGAGCAGTACTTC. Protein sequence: CASSRKKPTYEQYF.

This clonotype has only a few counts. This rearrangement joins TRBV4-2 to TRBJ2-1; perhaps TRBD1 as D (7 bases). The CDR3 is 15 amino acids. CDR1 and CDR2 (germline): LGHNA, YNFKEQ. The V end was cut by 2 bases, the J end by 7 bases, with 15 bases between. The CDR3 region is CASSQLGLQGNEQFF. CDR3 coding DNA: TGTGCCAGCAGCCAATTAGGACTACAGGGGAATGAGCAGTTCTTC.